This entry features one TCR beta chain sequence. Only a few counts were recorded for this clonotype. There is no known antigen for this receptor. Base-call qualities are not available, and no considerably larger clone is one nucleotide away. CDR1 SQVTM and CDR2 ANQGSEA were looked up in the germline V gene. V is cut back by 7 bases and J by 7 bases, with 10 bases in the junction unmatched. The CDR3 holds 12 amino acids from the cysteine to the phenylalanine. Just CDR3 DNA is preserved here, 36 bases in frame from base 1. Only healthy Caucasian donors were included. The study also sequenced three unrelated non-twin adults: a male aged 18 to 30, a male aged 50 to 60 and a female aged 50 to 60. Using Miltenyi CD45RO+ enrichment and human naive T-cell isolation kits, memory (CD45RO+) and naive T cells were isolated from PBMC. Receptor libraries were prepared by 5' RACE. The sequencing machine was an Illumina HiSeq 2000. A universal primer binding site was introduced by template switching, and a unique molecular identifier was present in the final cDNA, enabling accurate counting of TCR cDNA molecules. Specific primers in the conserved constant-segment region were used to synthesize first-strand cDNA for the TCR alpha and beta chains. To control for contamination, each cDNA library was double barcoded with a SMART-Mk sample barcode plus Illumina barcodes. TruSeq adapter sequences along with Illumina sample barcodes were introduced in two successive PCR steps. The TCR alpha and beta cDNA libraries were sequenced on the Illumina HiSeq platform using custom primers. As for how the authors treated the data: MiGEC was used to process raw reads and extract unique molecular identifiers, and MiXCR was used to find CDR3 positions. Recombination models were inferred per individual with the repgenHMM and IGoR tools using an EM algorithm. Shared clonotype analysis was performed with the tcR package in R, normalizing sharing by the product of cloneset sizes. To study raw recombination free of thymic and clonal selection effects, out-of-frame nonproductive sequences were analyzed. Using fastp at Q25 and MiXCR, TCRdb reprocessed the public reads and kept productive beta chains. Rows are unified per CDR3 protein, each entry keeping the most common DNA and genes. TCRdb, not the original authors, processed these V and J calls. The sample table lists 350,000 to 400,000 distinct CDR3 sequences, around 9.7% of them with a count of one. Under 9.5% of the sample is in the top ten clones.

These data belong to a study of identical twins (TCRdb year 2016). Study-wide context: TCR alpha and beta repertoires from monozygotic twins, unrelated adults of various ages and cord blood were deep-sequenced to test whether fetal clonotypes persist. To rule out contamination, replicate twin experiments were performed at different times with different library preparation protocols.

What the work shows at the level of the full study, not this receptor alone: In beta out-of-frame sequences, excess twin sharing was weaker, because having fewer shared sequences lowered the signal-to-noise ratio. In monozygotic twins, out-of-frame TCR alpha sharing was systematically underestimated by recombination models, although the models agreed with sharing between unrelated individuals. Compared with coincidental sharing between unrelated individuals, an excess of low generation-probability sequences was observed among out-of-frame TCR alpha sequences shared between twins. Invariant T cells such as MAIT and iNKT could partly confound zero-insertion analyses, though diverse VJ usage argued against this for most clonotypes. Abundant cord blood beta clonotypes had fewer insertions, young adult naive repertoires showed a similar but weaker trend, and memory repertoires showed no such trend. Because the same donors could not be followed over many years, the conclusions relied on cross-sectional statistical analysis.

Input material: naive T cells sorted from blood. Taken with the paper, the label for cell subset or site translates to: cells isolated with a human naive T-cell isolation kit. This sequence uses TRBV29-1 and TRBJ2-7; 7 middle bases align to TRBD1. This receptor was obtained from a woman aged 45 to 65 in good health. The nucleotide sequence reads TGCAGCGCGGGACAGTCCCTTTGGGAGCAGTACTTC. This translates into CSAGQSLWEQYF.